A selection of T cell receptor beta chains follows, all from one sample in a study of T-cell memory formation after mild COVID-19. TCRdb reprocessed the 5' RACE reads via MiXCR and lists one record per CDR3 protein. The sample records hundreds of thousands of distinct CDR3 sequences, around 15% being singletons. Source material: PBMCs or a T cell subset sorted from them (not recorded which). All receptors come from a man aged 18 to 30 who had mild COVID-19 (a few samples of this study predate the infection). Cell type and time point are not known. CDR3s include the opening cysteine and the closing phenylalanine or tryptophan. The D gene is left open where the match is weak. Clone size, where shown, is once, few, many, or a class for clones that have expanded.

clone size | J gene | V gene | D gene | CDR3 DNA | CDR3 protein
- | TRBJ1-4 | TRBV19 | - | TGTGCCAGTAGTATCTTCGACCGCCATTCGGAAAAACTGTTTTTT | CASSIFDRHSEKLFF
- | TRBJ1-6 | TRBV7-2 | - | TGTGCCAGCAGCTTGGCGTATAATTCACCCCTCCACTTT | CASSLAYNSPLHF
- | TRBJ2-2 | TRBV4-3 | - | TGCGCCAGCAGCCAAGGCATAACCGGGGAGCTGTTTTTT | CASSQGITGELFF
- | TRBJ1-2 | TRBV28 | - | TGTGCCAGCAGCCCGGTGGATTATGGCTACACCTTC | CASSPVDYGYTF
- | TRBJ1-2 | TRBV4-3 | - | TGCGCCAGCAGCCAAGATTCGACAGCTAGGCTGTGGGGCTACACCTTC | CASSQDSTARLWGYTF
- | TRBJ2-3 | TRBV28 | TRBD2 | TGTGCCAGCAGTGTCCCTAGCGGGGGGGTCACAGATACGCAGTATTTT | CASSVPSGGVTDTQYF
many | TRBJ2-5 | TRBV7-6 | - | TGTGCCAGCAGCTTACGGACGGATACGGAGACCCAGTACTTC | CASSLRTDTETQYF
many | TRBJ2-3 | TRBV7-9 | TRBD2 | TGTGCCAGCAATCTCGGGACTATCGATACGCAGTATTTT | CASNLGTIDTQYF
few | TRBJ2-3 | TRBV15 | TRBD2 | TGTGCCACCAGCGGATCCGGGACTAGCGGGGGGAATGTGGGCACAGATACGCAGTATTTT | CATSGSGTSGGNVGTDTQYF
- | TRBJ1-1 | TRBV12-3/TRBV12-4 | - | TGTGCCAGCACCCTAGGGCTTGAAGCTTTCTTT | CASTLGLEAFF
few | TRBJ1-1 | TRBV7-9 | - | TGTGCCAGCAGCGCCTCTGTGGGGATCGCTGAAGCTTTCTTT | CASSASVGIAEAFF